The T cell receptor beta chain described here comes from a study of T cells after yellow fever vaccination. The CDR3 length is 15 residues. Germline CDR1 SGHRS, CDR2 YFSETQ. V was clipped by 4 bases and J by 3 bases; unmatched bases: 7. This clonotype has just a few counts. The antigen is not known. General study results and limits: Within FACS-sorted repertoires, abundant clonotypes contaminating from the bulk population could be present. Of the clonotypes, a small share occurred in both CD4 and CD8 compartments. Reappearance after the booster was seen for most primary-vaccination clones, at roughly 96% CD4 and 75% to 90% CD8.

Via MiXCR, TCRdb re-called the 5' RACE reads, giving one row per CDR3 protein. The table shows around 300,000 distinct CDR3 sequences, with approximately 4% occurring only once. The specimen comprised PBMCs, sampled 5 days after the yellow fever booster vaccination. This TCR came from a man aged 18 to 29 who received the YFV17D yellow fever vaccine. The chain combines TRBV5-1 with TRBJ2-7; 10 nucleotides line up with TRBD2. The CDR3 spells CASSDGLAAIYEQYF. CDR3 DNA: TGCGCCAGCAGCGATGGACTAGCGGCAATCTACGAGCAGTACTTC.